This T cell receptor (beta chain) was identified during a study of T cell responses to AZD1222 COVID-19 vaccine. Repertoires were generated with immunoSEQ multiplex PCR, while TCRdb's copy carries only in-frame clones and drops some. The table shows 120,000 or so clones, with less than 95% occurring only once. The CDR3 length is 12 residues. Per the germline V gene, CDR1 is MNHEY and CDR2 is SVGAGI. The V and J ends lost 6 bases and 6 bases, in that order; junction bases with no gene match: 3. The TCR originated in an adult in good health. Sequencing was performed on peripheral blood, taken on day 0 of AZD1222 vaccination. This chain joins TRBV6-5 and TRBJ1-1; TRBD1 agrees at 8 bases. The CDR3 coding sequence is TGTGCCAGCAGACTACAGGGGGCTGAAGCTTTCTTT. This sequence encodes CASRLQGAEAFF.